Below are 6 T cell receptor beta chains sequenced from a single sample in a study of shared clonotypes between healthy human individuals. Libraries were prepared by immunoSEQ multiplex PCR; TCRdb keeps only in-frame clonotypes and omits some of them. Here the sample spans some 1 million clones, approximately 70% being singletons. Sequenced: memory CD4+ T cells sorted from blood. Subset reported: CD45RA-negative fraction. The receptors were gathered from a man between 18 and 35 years old in good health.

This sequence joins TRBV25-1 and TRBJ2-1; TRBD1 matches at 7 bases. The CDR3 length is 15 residues. Germline CDR1 and CDR2: MGHDK and SYGVNS. The V gene end was trimmed by 2 bases and the J gene end by 3 bases; junction bases not matched to a gene: 4. The CDR3 DNA reads as TGTGCCAGCAGTGAAAGACAGGGTGTCTACAATGAGCAGTTCTTC. It translates to CASSERQGVYNEQFF.

The rearrangement links TRBV6-1 to TRBJ2-3, with TRBD2 as a possible D gene (6 bases). V shed 4 bases and J shed 1 base, with 9 bases lying between them. The V gene's germline CDR1 is MNHNS and CDR2 SASEGT. This CDR3 spans 14 amino acids. CDR3: CASSVSSGTDTQYF. The DNA of the CDR3 is TGTGCCAGCAGTGTGTCTAGCGGCACAGATACGCAGTATTTT.

The gene calls are TRBV6-6 and TRBJ2-6; no definite D call. The CDR3 has 15 amino acids. Germline V gene data show CDR1 as MNHNY and CDR2 as SVGAGI (reference sequence). Trimming stripped 7 bases from V and 0 bases from J, with 10 bases between. CDR3 DNA sequence: TGTGCCAGCACCCCGCAAAGCTCTGGGGCCAACGTCCTGACTTTC. Its translation: CASTPQSSGANVLTF.

The gene calls are TRBV29-1 and TRBJ2-4; 7 bases line up with TRBD1. With 7 bases clipped from V and 6 bases from J, the junction kept 9 bases outside the gene matches. Germline assignment: CDR1 SQVTM and CDR2 ANQGSEA. CDR3 length: 13 residues. CDR3 nucleotides: TGCAGCGCACTGGGACAGTCCCCAAACATTCAGTACTTC. Protein product: CSALGQSPNIQYF.

The rearrangement joins TRBV5-1 to TRBJ2-5; D assignment may be TRBD1 or TRBD2 (6 bases each). Germline V gives CDR1 SGHRS, CDR2 YFSETQ. This CDR3 comprises 13 residues. Deletions cut 4 bases from V and 5 bases from J, with 12 bases between. The CDR3 DNA follows: TGCGCCAGCAGCGGAGGGGGTTTCGAGACCCAGTACTTC. Encoded protein: CASSGGGFETQYF.

V and J are TRBV28 and TRBJ1-5; D possibly corresponds to TRBD1 (5 bases). The CDR3 has 16 residues. V was trimmed by 5 bases and J by 0 bases, leaving 14 bases between them. CDR1 is MDHEN, CDR2 SYDVKM, per germline. The chain's CDR3 is CASSTYRILSNQPQHF. CDR3 sequence (DNA): TGTGCCAGCAGTACGTACAGGATTCTTAGCAATCAGCCCCAGCATTTT.